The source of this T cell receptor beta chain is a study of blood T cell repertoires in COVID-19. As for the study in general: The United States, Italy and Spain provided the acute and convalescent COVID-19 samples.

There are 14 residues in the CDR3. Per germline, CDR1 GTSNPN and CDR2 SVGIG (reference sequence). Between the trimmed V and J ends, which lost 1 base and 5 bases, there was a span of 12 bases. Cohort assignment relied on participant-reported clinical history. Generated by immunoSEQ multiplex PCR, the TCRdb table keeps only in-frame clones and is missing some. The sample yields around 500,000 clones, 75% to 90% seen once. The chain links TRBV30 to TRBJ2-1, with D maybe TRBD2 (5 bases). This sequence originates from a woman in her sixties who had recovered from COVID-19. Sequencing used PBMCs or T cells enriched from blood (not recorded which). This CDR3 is CAWSETGNHNEQFF. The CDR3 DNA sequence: TGTGCCTGGAGTGAAACCGGGAACCACAATGAGCAGTTCTTC.